This TCR beta chain was sequenced for a study of cytomegalovirus exposure and HLA in healthy donors (dated by TCRdb to about 2017). About the investigation overall: In an earlier analysis of approximately 500 of the donors, 250 to 300 Gb of sequence data and roughly 100 million unique TCR beta sequences from 150 million to 200 million T cells were reported. Roughly 300 gigabases of sequencing data and tens of millions of unique TCR sequences made up an early release that covered under 750 HLA-typed donors. Of the roughly 410 genotyped donors, roughly 76% were placed in the genetic ancestry cluster associated with self-reported Caucasian donors. The study was designed to test whether signatures of past pathogen exposure could be identified by cataloging public T cell receptors. The study used immunosequencing to profile the T cell repertoires of 666 subjects and linked those repertoires to cytomegalovirus serostatus. A separate validation cohort of roughly 110 different subjects was used in addition to the roughly 720-subject first cohort. To predict cytomegalovirus infection status, the study brought together high-throughput TCR immunosequencing, statistical association of individual TCRs with disease status, and machine learning. To study patterns of TCR occurrence, a later analysis re-analyzed previously published TCR beta repertoires from 650 to 750 donors and added high-resolution HLA genotyping. The later analysis used no new phenotypic data to find candidate immune exposures, relying instead on TCR beta sequences and their occurrence across donors. In an earlier analysis of roughly 580 of the donors, high-throughput TCR beta sequencing was used to judge whether each TCR beta V gene segment behaved as functional or pseudogenic. Donor age, sex, ethnicity and CMV serostatus were compiled alongside the repertoire data. In a later genetic analysis, genome-wide SNP genotypes for 398 of the 666 donors were used, and that subset was treated as a discovery cohort. All discovery cohort repertoires had been generated on a single sequencing platform. HLA typing included class I and class II loci at four-digit resolution. Typing coverage varied by locus: roughly 629-640 donors for A, B, C, DRB1 and DQB1; under 550 for DQA1; approximately 570 for DPA1; more than 450 for DPB1. A few DR-DQ haplotypes were treated as single units for association and clustering because of strong linkage in the cohort. Across approximately 420 genotyped donors of the cohort, an average of roughly 250,000 unique TCR beta nucleotide sequences per donor were sequenced, and roughly a sixth of those sequences were non-productive.

On this clone itself: It has no known antigen specificity. Qualities for individual bases were not recorded, and no much larger clone is one base off.

Library preparation employed the immunoSEQ multiplex PCR assay. The multiplex PCR relied on a mix of 60 forward primers for TCR Vbeta segments and 13 reverse primers for TCR Jbeta segments. A multiplex PCR assay on genomic DNA amplified the CDR3 region of rearranged TCR beta genes. The amplified TCR beta libraries were sequenced on the Illumina HiSeq System as 87-base-pair reads. The paper's processing steps were these. Across the 600 to 700 repertoires, a later analysis counted 78 million or so unique TCR beta chains, roughly 11 million of which were shared by at least two donors. Raw reads were error-corrected and collapsed into unique sequences with a nearest-neighbor algorithm that merged closely related sequences to remove PCR and sequencing errors. V, D and J gene segments were assigned by aligning CDR3 sequences to IMGT reference sequences. For a sequence to be retained, a match of at least six nucleotides was required to both a V gene segment and a J gene segment. Rearrangements were classified as productive when the CDR3 lacked stop codons and remained in frame with V and J, and all other rearrangements were classified as non-productive. CDR3 was defined according to IMGT convention as the region running from the second conserved V-encoded cysteine to the conserved J-encoded phenylalanine. In an earlier analysis of around 540 of the donors, sequences lacking an unambiguous match to a single V gene segment were excluded. An earlier analysis of about 600 of the donors called V segments functional above 56.7% productive rearrangements and segregating when the between-donor standard deviation exceeded 5%. A statistical classification framework was built to diagnose cytomegalovirus status from the catalog of TCR beta chain sequences. In a later analysis, TCR nucleotide sequences were compared against IMGT/GENE-DB human TR gene sequences so that V and J genes could be assigned. The TCRdist pipeline was used in a later analysis to assign CDR3 sequences and most-parsimonious VDJ recombination scenarios. A later analysis defined each TCR beta chain by its CDR3 amino acid sequence plus V-gene family, and excluded reads lacking a unique V-gene family. To address suspected cross-contamination and a sequencing artifact, a later analysis removed a few hundred highly shared, low-generation-probability nucleotide sequences. In a later analysis, a clonal expansion index was calculated for each public chain from normalized within-repertoire ranks of inferred template counts. In a later analysis, generation probabilities were computed using a VDJ recombination model fitted to out-of-frame rearrangements, and the results were checked against IGoR. In a later analysis, TCR-TCR, TCR-HLA and TCR-CMV co-occurrence was scored with hypergeometric tests, and a repertoire-size bias correction was applied to TCR pairs. A later analysis estimated false discovery rates by permuting HLA or CMV assignments 20 times. In a later analysis, co-occurring TCRs were grouped with DBSCAN, and TCRdist sequence similarity was added when clustering was performed within HLA-allele-positive subsets. Co-occurrence clustering excluded repertoires with fewer than 30,000 or more than 120,000 public chains, plus five with anomalous nucleotide sharing. TCRdb re-hosts the immuneACCESS table, in-frame sequences only. Its copies lack some clones; in the studies checked, an unresolved V gene accounts for under half of them, and the cause for the rest is not known. V and J calls and clone size come straight from that table; D and trimming were deduced from the DNA. For this sample the table gives about 120,000 clones, of which around 79% were detected only once. The leading ten clones occupy around 1.5% of the sample.

Study-level results and caveats: Cytomegalovirus status was reported to be diagnosed by the classifier with high specificity and sensitivity in both the original and validation cohorts. The study listed 164 TCR beta chains as associated with cytomegalovirus. In a later genetic analysis, fewer N-insertions in productive TCRs were reported among donors in an Asian-associated ancestry cluster than the roughly 700-donor mean. An association between a missense DCLRE1C variant and V-gene and J-gene trimming of TCR beta chains was found in a later genetic analysis and replicated in an independent cohort. A later analysis associated 15,000 to 20,000 TCR beta sequences with specific HLA alleles at a false discovery rate of 0.05. Most TCR sequences were seen in very few donors, while some public TCRs were found in many individuals. In vitro tests confirmed that a few of the cytomegalovirus-associated TCR beta chains recognize cytomegalovirus antigens. The presence/absence analyses assumed that sequencing depth was roughly uniform across donors, and that assumption may not be true. It was suggested by the authors that the approach could potentially be generalized to other disease states and immunological phenotypes. A cluster of highly shared sequence variants was judged likely to represent a technical artifact of the sequencing pipeline. Only TCR beta chains were sequenced in this cohort, and the absence of alpha or paired-chain data limited detectable features. According to a later analysis, TCR association rates differed among HLA loci, with DRB1 alleles showing the most associated TCRs and HLA-C alleles showing the fewest. Some IMGT-functional V segments, including TRBV6-2 and TRBV6-3, could not be distinguished by the 87-base-pair reads and were therefore excluded. Several of the top co-occurrence clusters appeared to be linked to parvovirus B19, influenza, CMV and Epstein-Barr virus, according to a later analysis. A further reported finding was that TCR beta sequences accurately predicted the HLA-A and HLA-B alleles for most subjects in the first cohort. When HLA alleles, especially DR and DQ, strongly co-occurred, TCR associations were difficult to assign to individual alleles. Because counts were too low, more than 15 rarely observed V segments, including chromosome 9 orphons, were left out of the earlier analysis of a few hundred of the donors. Linkage disequilibrium might explain the correlated functional status among segregating V segments, but an unknown experimental factor could not be excluded. In a later analysis, most CMV-associated TCR beta chains were found to appear HLA-restricted, with HLA associations seemingly driven largely by CMV exposure. In a later analysis, HLA-associated TCR beta chains showed more clonal expansion and lower generation probabilities than non-associated chains that were equally common. Broadly in line with IMGT annotations, most TCR beta V segments showed up in productive rearrangements about 87% or about 30% of the time in an earlier analysis of several hundred of the donors. Because HLA typing was missing for some donors at each locus, association tests included only the typed subset. For the cohort, immune exposure information was limited to CMV serostatus.

The trim is 5 bases for V and 1 base for J, with a gap of 8 bases between the germline ends. From a lookup of the germline V gene (reference sequence), CDR1 and CDR2 are LNHDA and SQIVND. The CDR3, cysteine through phenylalanine, is 13 amino acids long. Here the CDR3 DNA is all that survives: 39 bases in frame from base 1. In total, 500 to 700 healthy bone marrow donors made up the cohort. All cohort members were sampled while nominally healthy, although unrecorded immune exposures were likely present. The donor tested CMV seronegative, placing the donor among the 300 to 450 seronegative members of the cohort. Each donor provided a peripheral blood sample, and peripheral blood mononuclear cells were used for TCR beta sequencing. Genomic DNA was extracted from the blood cell samples with the Qiagen DNeasy Blood Extraction Kit.

What was sequenced was PBMCs. This sequence was found in a woman in her late teens or twenties in good health and CMV-seronegative. The rearranged segments are TRBV19 and TRBJ1-1, with the D gene too uncertain to name. Read as DNA, the sequence is TGTGCCAGTAGTTCAATCCCGAACACTGAAGCTTTCTTT. Its protein product is CASSSIPNTEAFF. The variable domain in full, with residues beyond the CDR3 obtained from the reference TRBV19 and TRBJ1-1 genes, is DGGITQSPKYLFRKEGQNVTLSCEQNLNHDAMYWYRQDPGQGLRLIYYSQIVNDFQKGDIAEGYSVSREKKESFPLTVTSAQKNPTAFYLCASSSIPNTEAFFGQGTRLTVV.